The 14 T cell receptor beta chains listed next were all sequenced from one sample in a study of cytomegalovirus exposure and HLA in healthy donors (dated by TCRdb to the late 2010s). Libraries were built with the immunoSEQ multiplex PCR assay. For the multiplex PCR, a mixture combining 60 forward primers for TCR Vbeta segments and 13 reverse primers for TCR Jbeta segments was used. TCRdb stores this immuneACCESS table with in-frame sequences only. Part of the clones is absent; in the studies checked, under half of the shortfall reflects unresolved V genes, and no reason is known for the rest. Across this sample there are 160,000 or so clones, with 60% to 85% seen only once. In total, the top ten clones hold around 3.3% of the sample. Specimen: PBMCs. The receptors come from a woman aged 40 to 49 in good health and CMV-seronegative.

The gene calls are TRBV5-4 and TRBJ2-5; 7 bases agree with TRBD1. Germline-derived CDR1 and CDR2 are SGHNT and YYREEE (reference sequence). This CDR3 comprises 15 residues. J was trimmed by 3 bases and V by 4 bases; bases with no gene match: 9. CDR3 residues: CASSPIGQVKETQYF. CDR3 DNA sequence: TGTGCCAGCAGCCCAATCGGACAGGTTAAAGAGACCCAGTACTTC.

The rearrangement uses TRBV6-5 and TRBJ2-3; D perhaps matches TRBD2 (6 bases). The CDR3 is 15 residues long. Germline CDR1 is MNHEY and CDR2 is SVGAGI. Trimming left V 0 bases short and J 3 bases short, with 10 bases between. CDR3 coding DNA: TGTGCCAGCAGTTACTCGGGGACTCCAACAGATACGCAGTATTTT. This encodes CASSYSGTPTDTQYF.

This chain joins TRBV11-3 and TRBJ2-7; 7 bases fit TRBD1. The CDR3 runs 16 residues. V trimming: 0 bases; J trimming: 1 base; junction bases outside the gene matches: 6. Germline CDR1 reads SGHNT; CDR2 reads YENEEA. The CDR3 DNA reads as TGTGCCAGCAGCTTAGAACCGACAGGGACGTCCTACGAGCAGTACTTC. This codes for CASSLEPTGTSYEQYF.

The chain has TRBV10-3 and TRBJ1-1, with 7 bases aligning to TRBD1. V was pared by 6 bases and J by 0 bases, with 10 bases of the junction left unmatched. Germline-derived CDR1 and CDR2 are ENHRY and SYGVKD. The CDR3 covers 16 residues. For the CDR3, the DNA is TGTGCCATCAGATCAGGGGGAACACTCATGAACACTGAAGCTTTCTTT. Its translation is CAIRSGGTLMNTEAFF.

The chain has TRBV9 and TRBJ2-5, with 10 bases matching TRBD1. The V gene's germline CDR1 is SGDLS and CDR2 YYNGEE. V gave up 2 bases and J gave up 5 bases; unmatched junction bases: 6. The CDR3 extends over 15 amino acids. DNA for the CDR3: TGTGCCAGCAGCGTGAGACAGGGGGCTGGGGAGACCCAGTACTTC. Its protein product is CASSVRQGAGETQYF. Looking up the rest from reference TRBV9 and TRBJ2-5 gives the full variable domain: DSGVTQTPKHLITATGQRVTLRCSPRSGDLSVYWYQQSLDQGLQFLIQYYNGEERAKGNILERFSAQQFPDLHSELNLSSLELGDSALYFCASSVRQGAGETQYFGPGTRLLVL.

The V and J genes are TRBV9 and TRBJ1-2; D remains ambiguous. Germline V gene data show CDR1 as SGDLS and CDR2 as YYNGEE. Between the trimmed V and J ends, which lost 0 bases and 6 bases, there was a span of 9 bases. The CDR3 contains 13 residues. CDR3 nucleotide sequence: TGTGCCAGCAGCGTAGCGGGTCGGGATGGCTACACCTTC. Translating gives CASSVAGRDGYTF.

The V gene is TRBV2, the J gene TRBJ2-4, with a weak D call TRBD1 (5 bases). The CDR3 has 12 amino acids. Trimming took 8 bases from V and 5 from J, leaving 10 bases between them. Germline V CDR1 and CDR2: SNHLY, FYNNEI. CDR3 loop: CASAWGQNIQYF. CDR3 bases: TGTGCCAGCGCCTGGGGCCAAAACATTCAGTACTTC.

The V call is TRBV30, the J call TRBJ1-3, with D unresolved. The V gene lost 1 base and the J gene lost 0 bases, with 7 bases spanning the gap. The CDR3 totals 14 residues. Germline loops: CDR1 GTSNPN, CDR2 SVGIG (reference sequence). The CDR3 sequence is CAWSGRSSGNTIYF. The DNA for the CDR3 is TGTGCCTGGAGTGGCAGAAGCTCTGGAAACACCATATATTTT.

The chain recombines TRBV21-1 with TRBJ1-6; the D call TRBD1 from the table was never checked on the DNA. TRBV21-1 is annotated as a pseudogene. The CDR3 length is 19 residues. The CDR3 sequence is CASSKTEGSRDRYNSPLHF. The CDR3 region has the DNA TGTGCCAGCAGCAAAACAGAGGGCTCGCGGGACAGATATAATTCACCCCTCCACTTT.

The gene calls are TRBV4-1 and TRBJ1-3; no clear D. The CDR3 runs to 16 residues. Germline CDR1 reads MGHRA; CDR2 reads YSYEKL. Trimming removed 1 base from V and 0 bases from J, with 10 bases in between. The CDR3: CASSQVSVLSGNTIYF. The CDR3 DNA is TGCGCCAGCAGCCAAGTTTCAGTTCTCTCTGGAAACACCATATATTTT.

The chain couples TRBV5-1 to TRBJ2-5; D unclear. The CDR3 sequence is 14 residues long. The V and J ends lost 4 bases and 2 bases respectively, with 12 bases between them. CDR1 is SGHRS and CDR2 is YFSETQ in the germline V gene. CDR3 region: CASSLSQLQETQYF. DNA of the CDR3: TGCGCCAGCAGCCTCTCACAGCTTCAAGAGACCCAGTACTTC.

CDR3 coding DNA: TGTGCCACCAGCAGAACCGGGACAGGGTTCGATGGCTACACCTTC. It specifies CATSRTGTGFDGYTF. The chain carries TRBV15 and TRBJ1-2, with 9 bases that match TRBD1. Losses at the gene ends were 2 bases for V and 6 bases for J; bases not matched to a gene: 7. The CDR3 has 15 residues. Looked up from germline, CDR1 is LNHNV and CDR2 is YYDKDF (reference sequence).

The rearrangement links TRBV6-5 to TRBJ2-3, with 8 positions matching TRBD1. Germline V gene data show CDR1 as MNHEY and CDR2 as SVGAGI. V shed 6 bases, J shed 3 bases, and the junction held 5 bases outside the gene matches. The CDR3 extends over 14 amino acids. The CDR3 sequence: CASRRNRGTDTQYF. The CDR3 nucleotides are TGTGCCAGCAGGAGAAACAGGGGGACAGATACGCAGTATTTT.

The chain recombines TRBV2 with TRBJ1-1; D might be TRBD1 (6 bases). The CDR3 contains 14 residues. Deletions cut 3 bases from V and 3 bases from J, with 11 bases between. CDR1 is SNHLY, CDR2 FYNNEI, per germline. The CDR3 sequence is CASSDRTVDTEAFF. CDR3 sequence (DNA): TGTGCCAGCAGTGATAGGACAGTAGACACTGAAGCTTTCTTT.